The clone carrying this TCR beta chain was seen a few times. Its matching antigen is unknown. The entry originates in a study of T cell repertoires in cytomegalovirus infection. Overall study: Well-studied HLA-B-restricted epitopes and recently identified HLA-C-restricted epitopes of CMV were both used in the study. Both a matching HLA type and CMV infection were indicated by public TCR beta signatures. Study findings and constraints: HLA-C-restricted CMV-specific TCR beta clonotypes were dominant in the ex vivo response. CMV carriers having the relevant HLA were flagged by cumulative public TCR beta family frequency.

TCRdb re-analysed the reads in MiXCR, keeping a single row per CDR3 protein. The data show about 890,000 distinct CDR3 sequences, around 30% seen once. Trimming cost V 5 bases and J 5 bases, with 19 bases left between them. This CDR3 region has 16 residues. Germline CDR1 reads SEHNR; CDR2 reads FQNEAQ (reference sequence). The genes are TRBV7-9 and TRBJ1-5; no clear D. The source is a human donor in good health (CMV status not recorded). Some clones in this sample may be carry-over from other donors' samples. The sequences come from cultured CD8+ T cells from PBMCs, collected from culture after CMV antigen stimulation. CDR3 loop: CASSHYESSRDQPQHF. The CDR3 DNA follows: TGTGCCAGCAGCCATTACGAGTCATCGAGGGATCAGCCCCAGCATTTT.